Listed below are T cell receptor beta chains from one sample, sequenced in a study of blood T cell repertoires in COVID-19. Sequencing used immunoSEQ multiplex PCR; TCRdb keeps in-frame clones, though not all of them. The data hold roughly 150,000 clones, with approximately 87% observed a single time. Sequences were obtained from peripheral blood. The receptors stem from a woman in her 70s with acute or convalescent COVID-19. Both conserved end residues are trimmed from each CDR3.

TRBJ2-2,TRBV4-2,ASSHQGDTGELF
TRBJ1-2,TRBV9,ASSGNSNKDREAYGYT
TRBJ2-5,TRBV4-3,ASSQEIGTVKTQY
TRBJ2-7,TRBV3-1/TRBV3-2,ASSQLQFSYEQY
TRBJ1-5,TRBV7-9,ASSLGDSPVEAQH
TRBJ1-5,TRBV5-8,ASSSGRRSNQPQH
TRBJ1-5,TRBV4-3,ASSQDPQGWSNQPQH
TRBJ1-6,TRBV6-1,ASSEVARSSYNSPLH
TRBJ2-7,TRBV6-2/TRBV6-3,ASSPRQGGEQY
TRBJ2-7,TRBV10-2,ASSKSWGRYEQY
TRBJ2-1,TRBV19,ASNRGFNNEQF
TRBJ1-2,TRBV4-2,ASSQGQHYGYT
TRBJ1-4,TRBV7-9,ASSLVGQGAKDEKLF
TRBJ1-1,TRBV29-1,SATGQGVTEAF
TRBJ1-3,TRBV6-6,ASSRLDSVHSGNTIY
TRBJ1-4,TRBV15,ATSRRDEKLF
TRBJ2-2,TRBV7-2,ASSLDRGSGLTGTGELF
TRBJ1-6,TRBV30,AWSPRRAGYGSPLH
TRBJ2-7,TRBV19,ASRTRDRQY
TRBJ1-4,TRBV30,AWSVQRGEKLF
TRBJ2-2,TRBV10-3,ATGPSGRDTGELF
TRBJ2-7,TRBV5-1,ASSLGIGTGRSYEQY
TRBJ2-1,TRBV27,ASSSGLAGGLQTSKNEQF
TRBJ2-3,TRBV6-5,ASSRTGSTDTQY
TRBJ2-2,TRBV4-2,ASSREVNGGGGTGELF
TRBJ1-1,TRBV7-9,ASSLGPGVNTEAF
TRBJ1-5,TRBV15,ATSRDLSNQPQH
TRBJ2-1,TRBV5-4,ASSLEGGGQSNEQF
TRBJ2-6,TRBV5-4,ASSPGGRSSGANVLT
TRBJ1-1,TRBV19,ASLTGEVGTEAF
TRBJ2-1,TRBV28,ASSLWGTSLSNEQF
TRBJ2-7,TRBV6-5,ASSLGTPSYEQY
TRBJ2-7,TRBV15,ATSRAGSEVYEQY
TRBJ1-2,TRBV4-3,ASSQDRQGGGYGYT
TRBJ2-7,TRBV14,ASSQDRGTGTNEQY
TRBJ2-3,TRBV10-1,ASSDLAGASTDTQY
TRBJ2-1,TRBV4-3,ASSQETQGGINNEQF
TRBJ1-1,TRBV4-2,ASSQTTGNTEAF